This T cell receptor (beta chain) was observed in a study of OX40 agonist ivuxolimab in advanced cancers. Study in general: A partial response was reached by three patients: one with hepatocellular carcinoma and two with cutaneous melanoma.

Profiling relied on immunoSEQ multiplex PCR, and the TCRdb table lists in-frame clones only, not all of them. The sample consists of fewer than 90,000 clones, around 90% of them appearing once. The study sampled blood at baseline, cycle 4 day 1, and cycle 7 day 1. The CDR3 has 14 amino acids. Germline CDR1 is SNHLY and CDR2 is FYNNEI. V was clipped by 7 bases and J by 3 bases, with 12 bases between them. The sequence was collected from an adult with an advanced solid tumor such as melanoma, head and neck, liver or kidney cancer. V is TRBV2 and J is TRBJ2-2, with D perhaps assigned TRBD1 or TRBD2 (5 bases each). Sequencing used CD4+ or CD8+ T cells sorted from blood, obtained in a trial of the OX40 agonist ivuxolimab. DNA of the CDR3: TGTGCCAGCAACCGGGACGGGGACACCGGGGAGCTGTTTTTT. It codes for CASNRDGDTGELFF. Supplemented by reference TRBV2 and TRBJ2-2, the full variable domain reads EPEVTQTPSHQVTQMGQEVILRCVPISNHLYFYWYRQILGQKVEFLVSFYNNEISEKSEIFDDQFSVERPDGSNFTLKIRSTKLEDSAMYFCASNRDGDTGELFFGEGSRLTVL.